This T cell receptor beta chain was obtained from a study of Graves' ophthalmopathy and Graves' hyperthyroidism. Background on the study: Specimen type is peripheral blood, obtained at initial diagnosis before any treatment.

Germline values: CDR1 SQVTM, CDR2 ANQGSEA. The CDR3 covers 14 residues. The V and J ends lost 1 base and 3 bases respectively, with 12 bases between them. Every ophthalmopathy donor presented moderate-to-severe activity, CAS ≥3, NOSPECS ≥4 and duration under 3 months. Uncontrolled infections, other autoimmune diseases, pregnancy or lactation barred patients from enrollment. Orbital computed tomography, thyroid ultrasound, TRAb, serum thyroxine and clinical symptoms formed the basis of diagnosis. Details on this clonotype: A much larger clone lies a single base off, so this may be a read error.

Amplification of TCR beta CDR3 regions used RNA transcripts. First-round RT-PCR used HTBI primers; second-round multiplex PCR followed. TCRdb redid the calling of the multiplex PCR reads with MiXCR, one entry per CDR3 protein. This table holds hundreds of thousands of distinct CDR3 sequences, around 42% found once. Sequenced: peripheral blood. The clonotype was recovered from an adult man with Graves' ophthalmopathy. The J gene is TRBJ1-2, the V gene TRBV29-1, with TRBD1 as a possible D gene (5 bases). The CDR3 reads CSVEAPGRYYGYTF. The CDR3 region has the DNA TGCAGCGTTGAAGCCCCGGGGCGGTACTATGGCTACACCTTC.